The T cell receptor beta chain under discussion was sequenced for a study of CD8+ T cells in alopecia areata. Points from the study as a whole: The study found higher clonality in lesional than normal scalp, especially in alopecia totalis/universalis. Sharing of TCRs across patients appeared less clear than in mice, possibly for HLA-related reasons.

With respect to this clone: The antigen is unknown.

The authors extracted RNA and reverse transcribed it into cDNA as the sequencing template. Clones were read by immunoSEQ multiplex PCR, and TCRdb kept only the in-frame ones, dropping some. This sample has 100,000 to 150,000 clones, with 49% found just once. PBMCs yielded sorted CD4+ and CD8+ T cells. This specimen consisted of CD8+ T cells sorted from blood, obtained at week 0. The sequence was collected from a human donor with alopecia areata.

As DNA, the CDR3 is TGTGCCAGCAGTGAAGGACAGGGGGTCACAGATACGCAGTATTTT. Translating it yields CASSEGQGVTDTQYF. The V and J genes are TRBV2 and TRBJ2-3; TRBD1 matches 9 bases. This CDR3 is 15 amino acids long. Germline CDR1 is SNHLY and CDR2 is FYNNEI. After removal of 1 base from V and 2 bases from J, the junction contained 1 base not matched to a gene. Supplemented by reference TRBV2 and TRBJ2-3, the full variable domain reads EPEVTQTPSHQVTQMGQEVILRCVPISNHLYFYWYRQILGQKVEFLVSFYNNEISEKSEIFDDQFSVERPDGSNFTLKIRSTKLEDSAMYFCASSEGQGVTDTQYFGPGTRLTVL.